One and the same sample provided the 27 T cell receptor beta chains below, sequenced in a study of T cells in Graves' hyperthyroidism and ophthalmopathy. The investigators amplified TCR beta CDR3 regions from RNA transcripts. When the TCR CDR3 underwent first-round RT-PCR, the HTBI primer set was used. Via MiXCR, TCRdb re-called the multiplex PCR reads, giving one row per CDR3 protein. The sample has about 760,000 distinct CDR3 sequences; 30% to 40% are singletons. Sequencing was done on a sample of blood. Source of these receptors: a woman between 40 and 50 years old with Graves' hyperthyroidism.

V and J are TRBV10-3 and TRBJ2-6; possibly TRBD1 for D (5 bases). Looked up from germline, CDR1 is ENHRY and CDR2 is SYGVKD. V was clipped by 7 bases and J by 2 bases, with 15 bases between them. This CDR3 spans 16 amino acids. CDR3 protein: CAINRQGDAGANVLTF. The CDR3 DNA reads TGTGCCATCAATCGGCAGGGCGACGCTGGGGCCAACGTCCTGACTTTC.

This clonotype was counted a few times. The CDR3 spells CASSLAGTGISTQHF. In DNA form, the CDR3 reads TGTGCCAGCAGCTTGGCCGGGACAGGGATTTCCACCCAGCATTTT. This chain links TRBV5-6 with TRBJ1-5, with TRBD1 matching 9 bases. CDR1 is SGHDT, CDR2 YYEEEE, per germline. The trim removed 0 bases at V and 11 bases at J, leaving 9 bases unmatched. The CDR3 totals 15 residues.

CDR3 nucleotide sequence: TGTGCCAGCAGCTTCCCCAGGGGGGAGGGTGGCACTGAAGAGCAGTACTTC. Amino acids: CASSFPRGEGGTEEQYF. The V gene is TRBV7-9, the J gene TRBJ2-7; D is perhaps TRBD1 or TRBD2 (7 bases each). Per the germline V gene, CDR1 is SEHNR and CDR2 is FQNEAQ (reference sequence). CDR3 length: 17 residues. With 3 bases removed from V and 7 bases from J, the gap between germline ends came to 25 bases. Full variable domain (rest looked up from reference TRBV7-9 and TRBJ2-7): DTGVSQNPRHKITKRGQNVTFRCDPISEHNRLYWYRQTLGQGPEFLTYFQNEAQLEKSRLLSDRFSAERPKGSFSTLEIQRTEQGDSAMYLCASSFPRGEGGTEEQYFGPGTRLTVT.

J is TRBJ1-6 and V is TRBV6-6; weak D call: TRBD1 (5 bases). V was pared by 2 bases and J by 13 bases, with 15 bases between. This CDR3 has 14 residues. Germline assignment: CDR1 MNHNY and CDR2 SVGAGI (reference sequence). CDR3 amino acids: CASSYQSPRDPLHF. The CDR3 nucleotides are TGTGCCAGCAGTTACCAAAGCCCCAGGGATCCCCTCCACTTT.

As to this clonotype: A read error may be the cause here, since a much bigger clone is one base away. The CDR3 reads CASRAERAYGYAF. The CDR3 nucleotides are TGTGCCAGCAGAGCGGAACGGGCCTATGGCTACGCCTTC. The J gene is TRBJ1-2, the V gene TRBV2; D remains ambiguous. Germline lookup yields CDR1 SNHLY and CDR2 FYNNEI. This CDR3 spans 13 amino acids.

A few counts support this clonotype. A read error may explain this, as a much larger clone is one base away. CDR3 region: CAGSEAPIYF. In DNA, the CDR3 is TGTGCCGGCAGTGAAGCGCCAATCTACTTC. The genes are TRBV7-2 and TRBJ2-5; D not certain. CDR1 is SGHTA and CDR2 is FQGNSA in the germline V gene. This CDR3 is built from 10 residues.

J is TRBJ1-5 and V is TRBV19, with TRBD1 as a possible D gene (5 bases). The CDR3 covers 15 residues. Germline loops: CDR1 LNHDA, CDR2 SQIVND (reference sequence). The germline V and J ends were trimmed by 5 bases and 0 bases, with 11 bases remaining between them. CDR3 region: CASSRVGASNQPQHF. The CDR3 coding sequence is TGTGCCAGTAGTCGGGTAGGGGCTAGCAATCAGCCCCAGCATTTT.

This clonotype was detected many times. The chain joins TRBV7-8 to TRBJ1-2, with D possibly matching TRBD1 (6 bases). The V end was cut by 2 bases, the J end by 0 bases, with 13 bases between. The CDR3 runs 16 residues. Germline V gives CDR1 SGHVS, CDR2 FQNEAQ. The CDR3 here is CASSLRSNRANYGYTF. CDR3 sequence (DNA): TGTGCCAGCAGCTTAAGGTCGAACAGGGCTAACTATGGCTACACCTTC.

This rearrangement joins TRBV6-5 to TRBJ2-5, with D possibly matching TRBD2 (7 bases). This CDR3 is built from 14 residues. CDR1 and CDR2 from the germline V gene are MNHEY and SVGAGI. V lost 10 bases and J lost 7, with 22 bases in between. Here the CDR3 DNA reads TGTGCCATCAGCCCTGGAGGGGGGGAAGGGACCCAGTACTTC. Its translation is CAISPGGGEGTQYF.

This clonotype was seen many times. The chain joins TRBV7-2 to TRBJ2-2, with D possibly being TRBD1 or TRBD2 (5 bases each). V was trimmed by 1 base and J by 2 bases, leaving 5 bases between them. The germline gives CDR1 SGHTA, CDR2 FQGNSA. The CDR3 is 14 amino acids. The CDR3 is CASSLGDNTGELFF. The CDR3 DNA reads TGTGCCAGCAGCTTAGGGGACAACACCGGGGAGCTGTTTTTT. Full variable domain (missing parts from reference TRBV7-2 and TRBJ2-2): GAGVSQSPSNKVTEKGKDVELRCDPISGHTALYWYRQSLGQGLEFLIYFQGNSAPDKSGLPSDRFSAERTGGSVSTLTIQRTQQEDSAVYLCASSLGDNTGELFFGEGSRLTVL.

The chain carries TRBV6-5 and TRBJ2-7; 9 bases match TRBD1. V lost 6 bases to trimming and J lost 6 bases; unmatched junction nucleotides: 6. The length of the CDR3 is 13 residues. Germline CDR1 MNHEY, CDR2 SVGAGI. Here the CDR3 DNA reads TGTGCCAGCAGCCGGGACAGGGAATCCGAGCAGTACTTC. This encodes CASSRDRESEQYF.

This clonotype has just a few counts. This chain connects TRBV2 to TRBJ1-4; D is undetermined. Trimming cost V 4 bases and J 8 bases, with 8 bases left between them. The length of the CDR3 is 12 residues. Germline CDR1 and CDR2: SNHLY and FYNNEI. The CDR3 coding sequence is TGTGCCAGCAGTGGTCCTTGGGAAAAACTGTTTTTT. Amino acids: CASSGPWEKLFF.

This clonotype was seen many times. This chain uses TRBV7-3 with TRBJ2-5, with a possible D match to TRBD2 (6 bases). V was pared by 6 bases and J by 2 bases, with 16 bases between. CDR3 length: 15 residues. CDR1 and CDR2 from the germline V gene are SGHTA and FQGTGA. The CDR3 reads CASSPAGLSQETQYF. The CDR3 nucleotides read TGTGCCAGCAGTCCCGCCGGACTATCGCAAGAGACCCAGTACTTC.

This clonotype was seen many times. CDR3 sequence reads: CASSPGNLQETQYF. The CDR3 bases are TGTGCCAGCAGCCCCGGGAACCTCCAAGAGACCCAGTACTTC. The chain uses TRBV7-9 and TRBJ2-5; perhaps TRBD2 as D (5 bases). Germline CDR1 reads SEHNR; CDR2 reads FQNEAQ (reference sequence). Trimming shortened V by 5 bases and J by 1 base, and 11 bases separated the two germline ends. CDR3 length equals 14 residues.

Only a few counts were recorded for this clonotype. The rearrangement uses TRBV2 and TRBJ1-6, with D perhaps matching TRBD1 (6 bases). Germline V gene data show CDR1 as SNHLY and CDR2 as FYNNEI. Trimming pared 8 bases from V and 5 bases from J, leaving 16 bases between. The length of the CDR3 is 15 residues. The CDR3 DNA is TGTGCCAGCTCACCAAATGCAGGGGATAATTCACCCCTCCACTTT. Amino acids: CASSPNAGDNSPLHF. Together with reference TRBV2 and TRBJ1-6, the CDR3 gives the full variable domain: EPEVTQTPSHQVTQMGQEVILRCVPISNHLYFYWYRQILGQKVEFLVSFYNNEISEKSEIFDDQFSVERPDGSNFTLKIRSTKLEDSAMYFCASSPNAGDNSPLHFGNGTRLTVT.

This clonotype appeared a few times. This chain links TRBV5-4 with TRBJ2-7, with TRBD2 matching 14 bases. The ends lost 3 bases at V and 11 bases at J; junction bases unmatched: 7. The CDR3 spans 14 residues. Germline V gene data show CDR1 as SGHNT and CDR2 as YYREEE (reference sequence). This CDR3 is CASSSGLAGVRKYF. The CDR3 DNA sequence: TGTGCCAGCAGCTCGGGACTAGCGGGAGTTCGTAAGTACTTC.

This clonotype was observed many times. This rearrangement joins TRBV10-3 to TRBJ1-1, with D hard to call. The CDR3 spans 11 residues. Trimming took 8 bases from V and 11 from J, leaving 15 bases between them. Germline V gives CDR1 ENHRY, CDR2 SYGVKD. DNA of the CDR3: TGTGCCATCCAGGCTCGGGGTTCGGCTTTCTTT. Translation gives CAIQARGSAFF.

Ten or more counts support this clonotype. The V call is TRBV20-1, the J call TRBJ1-5; perhaps TRBD1 as D (6 bases). V lost 6 bases to trimming and J lost 2 bases, with 14 bases between them. CDR1 is DFQATT and CDR2 is SNEGSKA in the germline V gene (reference sequence). The CDR3 totals 14 residues. The CDR3, as DNA: TGCAGTGCATTGGGGGCCGGTGGCAATCAGCCCCAGCATTTT. This encodes CSALGAGGNQPQHF.

This clonotype showed up many times. The chain links TRBV7-9 to TRBJ1-3; weak D call: TRBD1 (5 bases). Trimming took off 1 base at V and 2 bases at J, with 9 bases between the two ends. The CDR3 spans 15 residues. CDR1 and CDR2 (germline): SEHNR, FQNEAQ (reference sequence). CDR3 sequence (DNA): TGTGCCAGCAGCTTAGATCAGGGAACTGGAAACACCATATATTTT. Translated, it gives CASSLDQGTGNTIYF. Looking up the rest from reference TRBV7-9 and TRBJ1-3 gives the full variable domain: DTGVSQNPRHKITKRGQNVTFRCDPISEHNRLYWYRQTLGQGPEFLTYFQNEAQLEKSRLLSDRFSAERPKGSFSTLEIQRTEQGDSAMYLCASSLDQGTGNTIYFGEGSWLTVV.

This clonotype has just one count. The V gene is TRBV14, the J gene TRBJ1-6, with D unclear. Looked up from germline, CDR1 is SGHDN and CDR2 is FVKESK. The CDR3 sequence is 15 residues long. The ends were cut back, 4 bases at V and 5 bases at J, with 12 bases in the middle. CDR3: CASSLSDPHNSPLHF. CDR3 bases: TGTGCCAGCAGCCTCTCAGACCCTCATAATTCACCCCTCCACTTT.

The chain is built from TRBV6-5 and TRBJ2-5; 7 positions match TRBD2. In germline, CDR1 is MNHEY, CDR2 SVGAGI. CDR3 length equals 16 residues. V was pared by 6 bases and J by 4 bases, with 14 bases of the junction left unmatched. The DNA for the CDR3 is TGTGCCAGCAGCCCCGGGTGGGGGGGGATGTCAGAGACCCAGTACTTC. It encodes CASSPGWGGMSETQYF.

With respect to this clonotype: Since a much larger clone is just one base distant, this may be a read error. The J gene is TRBJ2-7, the V gene TRBV9; 9 bases line up with TRBD2. V lost 3 bases, J lost 6 bases, and 10 bases stayed unmatched. CDR1 is SGDLS, CDR2 YYNGEE, per germline. This CDR3 comprises 15 residues. CDR3 coding DNA: TGTGCCAGCAGCGCAACACGTAGCGGGAGCTGCGAGCAGTACTTC. Its translation is CASSATRSGSCEQYF.

This clonotype was counted at least ten times. The chain has TRBV9 and TRBJ1-1, with D unresolved. Deletions cut 2 bases from V and 3 bases from J, with 11 bases between. The CDR3 consists of 14 residues. CDR1 and CDR2 (germline): SGDLS, YYNGEE. In DNA form, the CDR3 reads TGTGCCAGCAGCGTCACTGGCGGGGACACTGAAGCTTTCTTT. Amino acid sequence: CASSVTGGDTEAFF.

The rearrangement uses TRBV12-3 or TRBV12-4 and TRBJ2-2; a possible D gene is TRBD1 (5 bases). This CDR3 is 13 amino acids long. Trimming left V 6 bases short and J 7 bases short, with 12 bases between. In nucleotides, the CDR3 is TGTGCCAGCAGATACCAGGGCGACGGGGAGCTGTTTTTT. It is translated as CASRYQGDGELFF.

This clonotype showed up just a few times. This chain joins TRBV12-3 or TRBV12-4 and TRBJ1-4; TRBD1 is a possible D gene (6 bases). The germline V and J ends were trimmed by 8 bases and 5 bases, with 15 bases remaining between them. The CDR3 is made up of 14 amino acids. The DNA of the CDR3 is TGTGCCAGCCACGGGGGCAGGAGAAATGAAAAACTGTTTTTT. Amino acids: CASHGGRRNEKLFF.

This clonotype was counted at least ten times. The chain is built from TRBV9 and TRBJ2-7; D is perhaps TRBD1 or TRBD2 (5 bases each). The V gene's germline CDR1 is SGDLS and CDR2 YYNGEE. V lost 2 bases to trimming and J lost 2 bases, with 11 bases between them. CDR3 size: 14 residues. The CDR3 here is CASSVRDGTYEQYF. CDR3 in DNA: TGTGCCAGCAGCGTCCGGGACGGGACCTACGAGCAGTACTTC.

The table lists this clonotype with a few counts. A read error is possible here, since a much larger clone lies one base away. Written as DNA, the CDR3 is TGTGCCGTCAGTGAGTCGGTCTCGGCGGGAGAAAAACTGTTTTTT. Protein product: CAVSESVSAGEKLFF. V is TRBV10-3 and J is TRBJ1-4; D gene uncertain. CDR1 is ENHRY, CDR2 SYGVKD, per germline. CDR3 size: 15 residues.